The rows below give T cell receptor beta chains drawn from one sample of a study of tumor-infiltrating lymphocytes in primary liver carcinoma. TCRdb reanalysed the multiplex PCR reads using MiXCR and keeps one entry per CDR3 protein. The sample has nearly 200,000 distinct CDR3 sequences, less than 65% seen once. What was sequenced was peripheral blood. These TCRs come from a woman aged 55-70 years with primary liver carcinoma and hepatitis B virus infection. The CDR3 runs from the conserved cysteine through the conserved F or W. A D gene is named only where the DNA matches it firmly. For some rows the clone size is stated as once, few or many, or as a class when expanded; others skip it.

cdr3_length j_call clone_size v_call d_call cdr3_aa cdr3_nt
14 TRBJ1-1 . TRBV11-2 TRBD1 CAGRPRTGPTEAIF TGTGCCGGCAGACCGAGGACAGGGCCCACTGAAGCTATCTTT
17 TRBJ2-1 . TRBV7-8 . CASSLKVRESSYNEQFF TGTGCCAGCAGCTTAAAAGTACGGGAGAGTTCCTACAATGAGCAGTTCTTC
15 TRBJ1-5 . TRBV5-1 . CASSSLAGEPTTQHF TGCGCCAGCAGCTCCCTAGCGGGAGAGCCAACTACGCAGCATTTT
11 TRBJ2-7 once TRBV11-2 . CVSRQSYEQYF TGTGTCAGCAGACAGAGTTACGAGCAGTATTTC
21 TRBJ2-1 . TRBV11-3 . CASSLSRRGGGIRSYYNEQFF TGTGCCAGCAGCTTAAGTCGGAGGGGAGGCGGTATTCGTTCTTATTACAATGAGCAGTTCTTC
15 TRBJ2-3 . TRBV6-5 TRBD2 CASAKDMGGTDTQYF TGTGCCAGCGCCAAGGACATGGGGGGGACAGATACGCAGTATTTT
12 TRBJ1-2 many TRBV29-1 . CSVVTGTYGYTF TGCAGCGTTGTTACAGGGACCTATGGCTACACCTTC
13 TRBJ1-2 . TRBV5-4 . CVSSFRGAYGYIF TGTGTCAGCAGCTTTCGAGGGGCCTATGGCTACATCTTC
15 TRBJ2-5 few TRBV5-6 TRBD1 CASSRQGVGRETQYF TGTGCCAGCAGCCGACAGGGTGTCGGCAGGGAGACCCAGTACTTC
14 TRBJ2-7 once TRBV28 TRBD1 CASTPTGRTWEQYF TGTGCCAGCACCCCGACAGGGCGAACCTGGGAGCAGTACTTC
15 TRBJ1-1 many TRBV12-5 . CASGLVRLGNTEAFF TGTGCTAGTGGTTTGGTACGACTGGGGAACACTGAAGCTTTCTTT
15 TRBJ1-4 . TRBV25-1 . CASSERRTTNEKLFF TGTGCCAGCAGTGAAAGGCGGACAACTAATGAAAAACTGTTTTTT